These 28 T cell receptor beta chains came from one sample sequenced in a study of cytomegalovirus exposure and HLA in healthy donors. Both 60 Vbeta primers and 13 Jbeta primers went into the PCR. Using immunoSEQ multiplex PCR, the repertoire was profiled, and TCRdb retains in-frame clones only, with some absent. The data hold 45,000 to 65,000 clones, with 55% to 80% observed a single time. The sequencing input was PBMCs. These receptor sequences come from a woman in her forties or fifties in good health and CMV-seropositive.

In DNA form, the CDR3 reads TGTGCCAGCAGCGCATCGGGACTAGCGGTCAATGAGCAGTTCTTC. Translation: CASSASGLAVNEQFF. This rearrangement joins TRBV9 to TRBJ2-1, with 11 bases that match TRBD2. The CDR3 runs to 15 residues. V dropped 3 bases and J dropped 6; count of bases not matched to a gene: 5. Germline V lookup: CDR1 SGDLS, CDR2 YYNGEE.

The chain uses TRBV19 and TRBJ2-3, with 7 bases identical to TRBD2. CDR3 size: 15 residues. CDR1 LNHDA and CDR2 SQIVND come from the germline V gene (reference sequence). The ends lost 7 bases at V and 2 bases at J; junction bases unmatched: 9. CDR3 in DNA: TGTGCCAGTAAAGGGTGGGCGGGAGCCACAGATACGCAGTATTTT. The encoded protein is CASKGWAGATDTQYF. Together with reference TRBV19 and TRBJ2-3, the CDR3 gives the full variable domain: DGGITQSPKYLFRKEGQNVTLSCEQNLNHDAMYWYRQDPGQGLRLIYYSQIVNDFQKGDIAEGYSVSREKKESFPLTVTSAQKNPTAFYLCASKGWAGATDTQYFGPGTRLTVL.

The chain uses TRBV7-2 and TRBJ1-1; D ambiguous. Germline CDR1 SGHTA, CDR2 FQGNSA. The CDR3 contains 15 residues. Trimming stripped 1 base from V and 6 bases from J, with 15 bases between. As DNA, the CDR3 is TGTGCCAGCAGCTTAGACCCGCCACCTATCTCTGAAGCTTTCTTT. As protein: CASSLDPPPISEAFF.

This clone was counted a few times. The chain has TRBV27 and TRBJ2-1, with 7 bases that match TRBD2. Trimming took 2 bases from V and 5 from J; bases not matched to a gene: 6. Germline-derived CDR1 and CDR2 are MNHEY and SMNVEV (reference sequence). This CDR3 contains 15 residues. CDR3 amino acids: CASSLEAGPNNEQFF. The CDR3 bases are TGTGCCAGCAGTTTAGAAGCGGGGCCCAACAATGAGCAGTTCTTC.

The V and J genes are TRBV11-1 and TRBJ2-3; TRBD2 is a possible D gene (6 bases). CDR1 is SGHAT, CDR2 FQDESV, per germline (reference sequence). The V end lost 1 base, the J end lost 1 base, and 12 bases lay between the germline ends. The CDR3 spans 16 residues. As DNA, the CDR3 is TGTGCCAGCAGCTTAGGGGCTAGCGCGGGCACAGATACGCAGTATTTT. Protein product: CASSLGASAGTDTQYF.

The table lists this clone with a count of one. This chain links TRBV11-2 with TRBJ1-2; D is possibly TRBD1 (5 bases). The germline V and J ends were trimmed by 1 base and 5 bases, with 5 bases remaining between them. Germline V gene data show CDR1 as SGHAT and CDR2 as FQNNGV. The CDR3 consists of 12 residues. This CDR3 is CASSLAGYGYTF. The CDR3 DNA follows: TGTGCCAGCAGCTTAGCAGGGTATGGCTACACCTTC.

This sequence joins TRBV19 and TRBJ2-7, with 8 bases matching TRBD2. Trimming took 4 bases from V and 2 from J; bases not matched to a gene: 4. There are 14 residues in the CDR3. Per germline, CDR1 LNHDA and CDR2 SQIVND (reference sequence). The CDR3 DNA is TGTGCCAGTAGTAGAACTAGCGGAGCCTACGAGCAGTACTTC. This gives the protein CASSRTSGAYEQYF. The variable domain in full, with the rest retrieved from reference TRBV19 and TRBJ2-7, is DGGITQSPKYLFRKEGQNVTLSCEQNLNHDAMYWYRQDPGQGLRLIYYSQIVNDFQKGDIAEGYSVSREKKESFPLTVTSAQKNPTAFYLCASSRTSGAYEQYFGPGTRLTVT.

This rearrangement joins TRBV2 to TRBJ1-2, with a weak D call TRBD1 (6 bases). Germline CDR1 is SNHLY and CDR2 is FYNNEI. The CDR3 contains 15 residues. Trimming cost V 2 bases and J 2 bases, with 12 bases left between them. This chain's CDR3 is CASSENQGWNYGYTF. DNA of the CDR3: TGTGCCAGCAGTGAAAACCAGGGGTGGAACTATGGCTACACCTTC.

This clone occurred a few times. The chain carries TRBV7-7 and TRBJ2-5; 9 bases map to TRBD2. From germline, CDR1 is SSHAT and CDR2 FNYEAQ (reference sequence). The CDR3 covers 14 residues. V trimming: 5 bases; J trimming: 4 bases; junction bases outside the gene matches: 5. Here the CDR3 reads CASSLSGGRETQYF. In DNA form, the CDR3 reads TGTGCCAGCAGCCTTAGCGGGGGCCGAGAGACCCAGTACTTC.

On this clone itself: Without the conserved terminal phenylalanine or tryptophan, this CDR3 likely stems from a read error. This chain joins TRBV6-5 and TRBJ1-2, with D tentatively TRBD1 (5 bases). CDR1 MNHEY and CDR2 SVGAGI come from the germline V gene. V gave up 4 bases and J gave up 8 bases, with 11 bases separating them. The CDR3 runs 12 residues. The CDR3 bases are TGTGCCAGCAGTTCCACGGGGGGGGGCTACACCGTC. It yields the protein CASSSTGGGYTV.

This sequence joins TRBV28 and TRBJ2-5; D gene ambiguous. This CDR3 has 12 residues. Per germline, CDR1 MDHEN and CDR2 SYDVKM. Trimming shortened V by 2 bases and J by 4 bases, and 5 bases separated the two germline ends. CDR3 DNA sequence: TGTGCCAGCAGTTTAAATATAGAGACCCAGTACTTC. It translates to CASSLNIETQYF.

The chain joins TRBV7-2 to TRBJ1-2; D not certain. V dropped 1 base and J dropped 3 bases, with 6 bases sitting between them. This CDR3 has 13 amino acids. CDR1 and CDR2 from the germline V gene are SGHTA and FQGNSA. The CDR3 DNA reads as TGTGCCAGCAGCTTAGGGCGGGACTATGGCTACACCTTC. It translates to CASSLGRDYGYTF. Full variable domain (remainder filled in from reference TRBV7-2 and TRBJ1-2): GAGVSQSPSNKVTEKGKDVELRCDPISGHTALYWYRQSLGQGLEFLIYFQGNSAPDKSGLPSDRFSAERTGGSVSTLTIQRTQQEDSAVYLCASSLGRDYGYTFGSGTRLTVV.

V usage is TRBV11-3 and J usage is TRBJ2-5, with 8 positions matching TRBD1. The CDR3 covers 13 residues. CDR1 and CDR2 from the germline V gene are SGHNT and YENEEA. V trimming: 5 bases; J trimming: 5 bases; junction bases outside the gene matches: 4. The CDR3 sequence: CASSPGGGETQYF. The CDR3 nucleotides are TGTGCCAGCAGCCCAGGGGGCGGGGAGACCCAGTACTTC.

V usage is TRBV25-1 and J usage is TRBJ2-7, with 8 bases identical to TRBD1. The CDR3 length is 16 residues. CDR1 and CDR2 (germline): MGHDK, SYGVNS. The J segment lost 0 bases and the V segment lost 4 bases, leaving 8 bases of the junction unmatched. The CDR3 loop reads CASSVGQGKSSYEQYF. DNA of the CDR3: TGTGCCAGCAGTGTAGGACAGGGTAAGAGCTCCTACGAGCAGTACTTC.

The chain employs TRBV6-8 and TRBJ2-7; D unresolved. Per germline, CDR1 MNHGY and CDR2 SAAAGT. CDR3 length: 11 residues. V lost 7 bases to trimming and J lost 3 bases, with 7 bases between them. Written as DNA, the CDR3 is TGTGCCAGCATCTCCGGCTACGAGCAGTACTTC. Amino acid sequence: CASISGYEQYF.

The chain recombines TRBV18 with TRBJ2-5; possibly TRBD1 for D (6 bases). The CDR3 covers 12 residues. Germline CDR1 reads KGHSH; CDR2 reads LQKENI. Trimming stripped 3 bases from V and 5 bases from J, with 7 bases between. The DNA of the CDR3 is TGTGCCAGCTCACCGGGGGCTGAGACCCAGTACTTC. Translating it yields CASSPGAETQYF.

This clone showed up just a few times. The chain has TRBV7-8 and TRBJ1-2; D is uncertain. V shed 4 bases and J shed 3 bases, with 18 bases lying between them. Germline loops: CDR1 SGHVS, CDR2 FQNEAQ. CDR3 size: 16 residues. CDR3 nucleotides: TGTGCCAGCAGCTCACGCGGGTTAAACTTCCACTATGGCTACACCTTC. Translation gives CASSSRGLNFHYGYTF.

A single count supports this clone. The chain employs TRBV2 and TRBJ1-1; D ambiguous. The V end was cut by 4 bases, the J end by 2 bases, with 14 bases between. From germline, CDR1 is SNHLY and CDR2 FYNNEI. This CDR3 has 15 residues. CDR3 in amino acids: CASSGVGGFNTEAFF. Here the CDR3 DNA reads TGTGCCAGCAGTGGGGTTGGAGGGTTTAACACTGAAGCTTTCTTT.

The CDR3 nucleotides are TGTGCCACCAGCAGAGATCTGGGTAGCGGGGTCGACCAACAGTTCTTC. Translating gives CATSRDLGSGVDQQFF. The chain recombines TRBV15 with TRBJ2-1; the match to TRBD2 covers 8 bases. With V trimmed by 0 bases and J by 13 bases, 14 bases remained unmatched. Germline V gene data show CDR1 as LNHNV and CDR2 as YYDKDF (reference sequence). This CDR3 is 16 amino acids long.

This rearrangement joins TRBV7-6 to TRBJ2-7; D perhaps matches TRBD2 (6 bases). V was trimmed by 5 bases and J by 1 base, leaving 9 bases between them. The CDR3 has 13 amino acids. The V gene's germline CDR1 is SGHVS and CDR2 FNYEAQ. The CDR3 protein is CASSPGESYEQYF. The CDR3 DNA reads TGTGCCAGCAGCCCGGGGGAATCCTACGAGCAGTACTTC.

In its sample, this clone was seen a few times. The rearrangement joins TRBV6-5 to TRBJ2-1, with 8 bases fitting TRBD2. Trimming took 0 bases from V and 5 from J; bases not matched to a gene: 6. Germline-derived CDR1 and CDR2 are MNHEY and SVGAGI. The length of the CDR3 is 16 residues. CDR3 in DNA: TGTGCCAGCAGTTACTCGTTTAGCGGGGCCCACAATGAGCAGTTCTTC. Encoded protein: CASSYSFSGAHNEQFF.

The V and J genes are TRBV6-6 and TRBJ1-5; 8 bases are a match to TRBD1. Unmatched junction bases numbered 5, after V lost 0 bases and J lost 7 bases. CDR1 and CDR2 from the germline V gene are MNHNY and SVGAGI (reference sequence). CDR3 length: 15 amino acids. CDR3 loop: CASSYSGQGGQPQHF. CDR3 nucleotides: TGTGCCAGCAGTTACTCTGGACAGGGAGGACAGCCCCAGCATTTT.

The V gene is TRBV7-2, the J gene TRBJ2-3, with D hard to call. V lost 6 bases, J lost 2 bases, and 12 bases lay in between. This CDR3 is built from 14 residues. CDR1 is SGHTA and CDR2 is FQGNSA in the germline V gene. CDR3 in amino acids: CASRSRLSTDTQYF. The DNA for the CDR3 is TGTGCCAGCAGGTCTAGACTGTCCACAGATACGCAGTATTTT.

The CDR3 region is CASSFPGQVFAEAFF. In DNA, the CDR3 is TGTGCCAGCAGCTTTCCGGGACAGGTATTCGCTGAAGCTTTCTTT. This chain joins TRBV28 and TRBJ1-1, with 8 bases that match TRBD1. Trimming at V came to 6 bases and at J to 6 bases, leaving 12 bases not matched to a gene. The CDR3 runs 15 residues. The V gene's germline CDR1 is MDHEN and CDR2 SYDVKM.

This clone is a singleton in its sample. The CDR3 spells CASKRGSGSVDTQYF. CDR3 bases: TGCGCCAGCAAGAGGGGGAGCGGGAGCGTGGATACGCAGTATTTT. The chain carries TRBV5-1 and TRBJ2-3, with 8 bases that match TRBD2. Germline loops: CDR1 SGHRS, CDR2 YFSETQ. The CDR3 is 15 amino acids. The V segment lost 6 bases and the J segment 6 bases; nucleotides outside the gene matches: 12.

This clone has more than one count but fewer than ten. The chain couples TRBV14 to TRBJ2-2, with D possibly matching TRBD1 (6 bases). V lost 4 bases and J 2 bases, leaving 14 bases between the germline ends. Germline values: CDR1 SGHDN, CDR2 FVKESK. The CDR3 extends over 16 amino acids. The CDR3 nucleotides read TGTGCCAGCAGCCCTGGGCGGACAGCAAACACCGGGGAGCTGTTTTTT. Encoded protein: CASSPGRTANTGELFF.

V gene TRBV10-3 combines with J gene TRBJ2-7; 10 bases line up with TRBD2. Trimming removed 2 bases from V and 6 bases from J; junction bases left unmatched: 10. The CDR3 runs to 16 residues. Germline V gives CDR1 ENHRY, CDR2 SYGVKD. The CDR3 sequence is CAISEPEEVAGGEQYF. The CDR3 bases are TGTGCCATCAGTGAGCCTGAGGAGGTAGCGGGAGGCGAGCAGTACTTC.

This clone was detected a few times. Written as DNA, the CDR3 is TGTGCCAGCAATTGCAACAGGGTCCGGGCCTACGAGCAGTACTTC. It encodes CASNCNRVRAYEQYF. The V call is TRBV6-5, the J call TRBJ2-7; perhaps TRBD1 as D (6 bases). V lost 7 bases, J lost 2 bases, and 18 bases lay in between. The germline V gene has CDR1 MNHEY and CDR2 SVGAGI. The CDR3 spans 15 residues.